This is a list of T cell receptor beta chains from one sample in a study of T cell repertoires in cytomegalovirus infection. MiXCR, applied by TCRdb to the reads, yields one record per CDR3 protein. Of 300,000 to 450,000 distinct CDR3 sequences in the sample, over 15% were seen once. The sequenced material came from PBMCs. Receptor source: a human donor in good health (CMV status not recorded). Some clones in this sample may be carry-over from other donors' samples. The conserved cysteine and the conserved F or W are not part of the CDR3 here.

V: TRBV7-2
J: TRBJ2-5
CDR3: ASSSPSGRSRETQY

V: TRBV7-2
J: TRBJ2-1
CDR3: ASSLSSGKGYNEQF

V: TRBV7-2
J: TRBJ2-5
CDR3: ASARGLAGQETQY

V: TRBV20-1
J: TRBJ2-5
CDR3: SASRGGRAGRETQY

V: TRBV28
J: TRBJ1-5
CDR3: ASSFLDQPQH

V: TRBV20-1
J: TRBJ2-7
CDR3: SANRRDLRAEQY

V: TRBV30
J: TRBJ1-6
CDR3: AWKKPDQENSPLH

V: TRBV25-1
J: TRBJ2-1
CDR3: ASSDTNEQF

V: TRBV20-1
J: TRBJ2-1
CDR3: SASNSGGVDNEQF

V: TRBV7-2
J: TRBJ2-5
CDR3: ASKGQPQETQY

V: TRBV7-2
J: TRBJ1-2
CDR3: ASSSPAEGDYGYT

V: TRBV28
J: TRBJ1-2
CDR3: ASRPVRQGLYGYT

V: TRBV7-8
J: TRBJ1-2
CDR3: ASSSWGQINSYGYT

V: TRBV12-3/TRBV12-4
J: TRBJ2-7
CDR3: ASSTGDFYEQY

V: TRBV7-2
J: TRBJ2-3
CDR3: ASSLVAVAHTDTQY

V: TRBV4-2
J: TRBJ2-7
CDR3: ASSQDAYEQY

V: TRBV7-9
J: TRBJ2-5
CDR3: ASSLVAGQKETQY

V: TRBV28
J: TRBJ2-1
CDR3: ASSLWEGGRRGEQF

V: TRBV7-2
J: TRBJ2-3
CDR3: ASSLDLWGTDTQY

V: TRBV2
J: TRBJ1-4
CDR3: ASSVQAATNEKLF

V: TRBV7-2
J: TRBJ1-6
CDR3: ASSPQGDSPLH

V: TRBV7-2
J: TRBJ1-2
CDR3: ASSQTGAYGYT

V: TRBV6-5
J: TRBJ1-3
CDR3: ASSYNREANTIY

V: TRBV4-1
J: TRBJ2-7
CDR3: ASSRGDPTSYEQY

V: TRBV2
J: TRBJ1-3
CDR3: ASETAVAGNTIY

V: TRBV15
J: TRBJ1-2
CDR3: ATSRDRGYGYT

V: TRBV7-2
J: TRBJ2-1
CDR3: ASSLGGNDEQF

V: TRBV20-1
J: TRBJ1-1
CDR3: SAGTGGVIRAF

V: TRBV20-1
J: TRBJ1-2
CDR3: SAAGVSGYT

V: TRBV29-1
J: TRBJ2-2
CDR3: SGATGVTGELF

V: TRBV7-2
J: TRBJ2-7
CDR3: ASSLGGFSSYEQY

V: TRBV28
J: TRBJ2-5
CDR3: ASSLRSGQETQY

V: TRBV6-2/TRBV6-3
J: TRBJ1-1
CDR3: ASSWTGDSEAF

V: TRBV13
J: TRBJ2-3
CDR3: ASSTQTGVGFPDTQY

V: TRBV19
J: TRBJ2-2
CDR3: ASGPGRANTGELF

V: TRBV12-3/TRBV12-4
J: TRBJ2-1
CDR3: TSSFGEGVNEQF

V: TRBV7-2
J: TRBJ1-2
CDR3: ASSPAVRSAGYT

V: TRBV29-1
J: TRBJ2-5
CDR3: SVPDPRDRVETQY

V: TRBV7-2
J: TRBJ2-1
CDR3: ASSPQAGAYNEQF

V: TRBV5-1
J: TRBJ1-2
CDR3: ASSFSDTGDGYT

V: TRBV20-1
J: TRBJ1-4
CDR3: SATQTGGSDEKLF

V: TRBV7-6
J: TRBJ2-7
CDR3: ASSLSDMGDEQY

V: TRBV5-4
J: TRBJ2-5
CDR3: ASSLALAGKETQY

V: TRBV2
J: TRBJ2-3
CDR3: ASRARTSGGRDTQY

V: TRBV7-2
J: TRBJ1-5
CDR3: ASSASSRDRIYQPQH